The 15 T cell receptor beta chains below were found in one sample sequenced in a study of T cell repertoires in cytomegalovirus infection. TCRdb independently ran MiXCR on the reads; one entry per CDR3 protein. Altogether approximately 490,000 distinct CDR3 sequences are present, approximately 10% being singletons, with the ten largest covering 10% to 13%. Sequencing was done on a sample of PBMCs. The receptors derive from a human donor in good health (CMV status not recorded). Some clones in this sample may be carry-over from other donors' samples.

This clonotype was counted many times. The junction departs from germline at one end; a sequencing error may be responsible. This chain uses TRBV12-3 or TRBV12-4 with TRBJ2-5, with 8 bases fitting TRBD1. This CDR3 has 14 residues. The CDR3 region is CASSLGQGQETQYF. CDR3 nucleotide sequence: TGTGCCAGCAGCTTAGGACAGGGACAAGAGACCCAGTACTTC.

This clonotype came up many times. V gene TRBV7-8 combines with J gene TRBJ2-1; the match to TRBD2 covers 11 bases. The J segment lost 8 bases and the V segment lost 0 bases, leaving 12 bases of the junction unmatched. The CDR3 sequence is 18 residues long. Per the germline V gene, CDR1 is SGHVS and CDR2 is FQNEAQ. The CDR3 loop reads CASSLAALAGEEMHEQFF. CDR3 sequence (DNA): TGTGCCAGCAGCTTAGCGGCACTAGCGGGAGAGGAAATGCATGAGCAGTTCTTC.

This clonotype has just a few counts. The rearrangement joins TRBV24-1 to TRBJ2-7; 7 bases map to TRBD1. CDR1 KGHDR and CDR2 SFDVKD come from the germline V gene. Unmatched junction bases numbered 9, after V lost 4 bases and J lost 7 bases. The CDR3 has 14 residues. This chain's CDR3 is CATSEAGTAAEQYF. In DNA, the CDR3 is TGTGCCACCAGTGAGGCTGGGACAGCTGCGGAGCAGTACTTC.

This clonotype was recorded many times. The chain couples TRBV6-5 to TRBJ1-5; 9 bases are shared with TRBD1. The J segment lost 7 bases and the V segment lost 2 bases, leaving 0 bases of the junction unmatched. CDR1 and CDR2 (germline): MNHEY, SVGAGI. CDR3 length equals 13 residues. This chain's CDR3 is CASSYDRGQPQHF. The CDR3 nucleotides read TGTGCCAGCAGTTACGACAGGGGGCAGCCCCAGCATTTT.

This clonotype was counted many times. This chain uses TRBV27 with TRBJ2-1, with 11 bases lining up with TRBD1. Germline values: CDR1 MNHEY, CDR2 SMNVEV (reference sequence). The CDR3 spans 14 residues. Trimming removed 6 bases from V and 9 bases from J; junction bases left unmatched: 7. This CDR3 is CASRPGQGEGEQFF. The CDR3 DNA is TGTGCCAGCAGACCGGGACAGGGGGAGGGTGAGCAGTTCTTC.

There are a few counts of this clonotype. DNA of the CDR3: TGTGCCAGCAGTTTAGCGGGGGGTGGGTGGGAGACCCAGTACTTC. This gives the protein CASSLAGGGWETQYF. The rearrangement joins TRBV6-5 to TRBJ2-5, with TRBD2 matching over 10 bases. The CDR3 extends over 15 amino acids. J gave up 5 bases and V 4 bases, and 7 bases lay outside the gene matches. Germline CDR1 is MNHEY and CDR2 is SVGAGI.

This clonotype has more than one count but fewer than ten. The rearrangement links TRBV4-2 to TRBJ1-2; 9 bases agree with TRBD1. This CDR3 spans 15 amino acids. With 0 bases clipped from V and 6 bases from J, the junction kept 5 bases outside the gene matches. Germline V CDR1 and CDR2: LGHNA, YNFKEQ. CDR3 nucleotides: TGTGCCAGCAGCCAAGAAATGCGGACAGGGGATGGCTACACCTTC. Its translation: CASSQEMRTGDGYTF.

This clonotype showed up just a few times. The rearrangement links TRBV18 to TRBJ2-1; 7 nucleotides align to TRBD1. This CDR3 contains 14 residues. Germline V gives CDR1 KGHSH, CDR2 LQKENI. J lost 0 bases, V lost 10 bases, and 6 bases had no gene match. CDR3 DNA: TGTGCCACCTCCTCAGGGGGCTCCTACAATGAGCAGTTCTTC. Translation gives CATSSGGSYNEQFF.

This clonotype has ten or more counts. The V call is TRBV5-1, the J call TRBJ2-2, with D uncertain. V lost 1 base and J 0 bases, leaving 10 bases between the germline ends. Germline-derived CDR1 and CDR2 are SGHRS and YFSETQ. CDR3 length equals 16 residues. CDR3 sequence reads: CASSLRQTPNTGELFF. Here the CDR3 DNA reads TGCGCCAGCAGCTTGAGGCAGACCCCGAACACCGGGGAGCTGTTTTTT.

About this clonotype: A much larger clone lies one base from this, so it may be a read error. The V gene is TRBV15, the J gene TRBJ2-3; 8 bases are a match to TRBD1. The CDR3 consists of 14 residues. V lost 5 bases to trimming and J lost 8 bases; unmatched junction nucleotides: 9. Germline V gene data show CDR1 as LNHNV and CDR2 as YYDKDF (reference sequence). The CDR3 loop reads CATSSRQGKGTQYF. CDR3 coding DNA: TGTGCCACCAGCTCCCGACAGGGGAAAGGTACGCAGTATTTT.

This clonotype was seen many times. CDR3 sequence (DNA): TGTGCCAGCAGTTCCCCGACGCAGGGATATGGCTACACCTTC. This gives the protein CASSSPTQGYGYTF. This chain connects TRBV27 to TRBJ1-2; D perhaps matches TRBD1 (5 bases). CDR3 size: 14 residues. V was trimmed by 4 bases and J by 5 bases, leaving 14 bases between them. Looked up from germline, CDR1 is MNHEY and CDR2 is SMNVEV (reference sequence).

The V gene is TRBV30, the J gene TRBJ2-5, with D possibly TRBD2 on 5 matching bases. Trimming cost V 2 bases and J 7 bases, with 11 bases left between them. Germline assignment: CDR1 GTSNPN and CDR2 SVGIG (reference sequence). This CDR3 has 12 amino acids. CDR3 region: CAWSISDRTQYF. CDR3 nucleotide sequence: TGTGCCTGGAGTATTAGCGATCGGACCCAGTACTTC.

This clonotype showed up just a few times. V gene TRBV4-1 combines with J gene TRBJ1-2; no clear D. In germline, CDR1 is MGHRA, CDR2 YSYEKL. The ends were cut back, 4 bases at V and 4 bases at J, with 16 bases in the middle. This CDR3 spans 15 amino acids. CDR3 nucleotides: TGCGCCAGCAGCCCGTCCTATAGAGGGAGCTATGGCTACACCTTC. Its protein is CASSPSYRGSYGYTF.

This clonotype was counted a few times. The chain links TRBV29-1 to TRBJ1-6; 9 nucleotides line up with TRBD1. The CDR3 contains 13 residues. V was pared by 6 bases and J by 8 bases, with 5 bases of the junction left unmatched. Germline loops: CDR1 SQVTM, CDR2 ANQGSEA. This CDR3 is CSVGDRADSPLHF. In DNA form, the CDR3 reads TGCAGCGTGGGGGACAGGGCGGATTCACCCCTCCACTTT.

This clonotype has a count of ten or more. The chain employs TRBV11-1 and TRBJ2-7; perhaps TRBD2 as D (6 bases). Germline-derived CDR1 and CDR2 are SGHAT and FQDESV (reference sequence). V was cut by 2 bases and J by 1 base, with 18 bases left in between. The CDR3 has 17 amino acids. CDR3 DNA sequence: TGTGCCAGCAGCTTATTAGGTTCCGGGACTTTGTCCTACGAGCAGTACTTC. Translating it yields CASSLLGSGTLSYEQYF.